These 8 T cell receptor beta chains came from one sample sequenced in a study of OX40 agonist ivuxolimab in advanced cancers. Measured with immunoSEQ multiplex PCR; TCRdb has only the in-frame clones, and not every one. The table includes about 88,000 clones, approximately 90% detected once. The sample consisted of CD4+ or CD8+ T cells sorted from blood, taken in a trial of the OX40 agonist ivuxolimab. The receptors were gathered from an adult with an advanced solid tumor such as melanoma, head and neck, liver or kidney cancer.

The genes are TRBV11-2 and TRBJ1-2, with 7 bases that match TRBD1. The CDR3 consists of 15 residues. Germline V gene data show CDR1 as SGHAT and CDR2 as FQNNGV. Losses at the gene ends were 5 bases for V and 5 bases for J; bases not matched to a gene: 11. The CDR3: CASSPGPGQNYGYTF. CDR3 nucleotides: TGTGCCAGCAGCCCGGGACCGGGACAGAATTATGGCTACACCTTC.

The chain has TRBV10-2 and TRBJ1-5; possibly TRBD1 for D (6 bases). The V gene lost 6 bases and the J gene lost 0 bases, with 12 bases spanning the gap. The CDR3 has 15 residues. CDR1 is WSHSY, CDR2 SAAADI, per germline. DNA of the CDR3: TGCGCCAGCAGGAAACAGGGAAGTAGCAATCAGCCCCAGCATTTT. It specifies CASRKQGSSNQPQHF.

The CDR3 here is CASRVETGSYEQYF. The CDR3 DNA is TGCGCCAGCAGGGTCGAGACAGGTTCCTACGAGCAGTACTTC. V gene TRBV5-1 combines with J gene TRBJ2-5; tentatively, D is TRBD1 (6 bases). The tail of the sequence fits TRBJ2-7 better, so the J call may be wrong. Germline V gene data show CDR1 as SGHRS and CDR2 as YFSETQ. The CDR3 covers 14 residues.

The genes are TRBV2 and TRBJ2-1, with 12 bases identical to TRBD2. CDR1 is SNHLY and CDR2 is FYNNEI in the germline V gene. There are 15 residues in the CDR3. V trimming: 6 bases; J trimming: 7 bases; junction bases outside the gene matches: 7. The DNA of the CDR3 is TGTGCCAGCAGCGATGCTAGCGGGGGGGTGAATGAGCAGTTCTTC. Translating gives CASSDASGGVNEQFF. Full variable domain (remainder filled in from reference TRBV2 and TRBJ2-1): EPEVTQTPSHQVTQMGQEVILRCVPISNHLYFYWYRQILGQKVEFLVSFYNNEISEKSEIFDDQFSVERPDGSNFTLKIRSTKLEDSAMYFCASSDASGGVNEQFFGPGTRLTVL.

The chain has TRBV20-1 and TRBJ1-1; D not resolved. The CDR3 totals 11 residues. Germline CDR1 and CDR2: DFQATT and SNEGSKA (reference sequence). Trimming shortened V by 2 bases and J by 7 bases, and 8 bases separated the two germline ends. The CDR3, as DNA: TGCAGTGCTAGACCCCGGGGTGAAGCTTTCTTT. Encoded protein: CSARPRGEAFF.

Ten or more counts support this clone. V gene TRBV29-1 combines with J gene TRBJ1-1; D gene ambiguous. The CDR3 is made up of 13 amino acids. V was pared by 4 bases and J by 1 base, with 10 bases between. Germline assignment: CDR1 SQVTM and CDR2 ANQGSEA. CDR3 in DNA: TGCAGCGTTGGCATCGGGCAGAACACTGAAGCTTTCTTT. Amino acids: CSVGIGQNTEAFF.

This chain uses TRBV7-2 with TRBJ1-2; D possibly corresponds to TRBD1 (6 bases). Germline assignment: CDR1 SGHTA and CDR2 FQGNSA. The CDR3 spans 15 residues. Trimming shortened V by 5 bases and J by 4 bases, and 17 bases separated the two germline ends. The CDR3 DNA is TGTGCCAGCAGCACCACCGGGACATCGGGCTATGGCTACACCTTC. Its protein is CASSTTGTSGYGYTF.

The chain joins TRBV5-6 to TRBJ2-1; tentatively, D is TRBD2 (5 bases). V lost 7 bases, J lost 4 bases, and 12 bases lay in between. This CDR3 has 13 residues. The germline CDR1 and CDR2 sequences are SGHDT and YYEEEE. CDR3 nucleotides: TGTGCCAGCGGGCGGACTGGATACAATGAGCAGTTCTTC. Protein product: CASGRTGYNEQFF.